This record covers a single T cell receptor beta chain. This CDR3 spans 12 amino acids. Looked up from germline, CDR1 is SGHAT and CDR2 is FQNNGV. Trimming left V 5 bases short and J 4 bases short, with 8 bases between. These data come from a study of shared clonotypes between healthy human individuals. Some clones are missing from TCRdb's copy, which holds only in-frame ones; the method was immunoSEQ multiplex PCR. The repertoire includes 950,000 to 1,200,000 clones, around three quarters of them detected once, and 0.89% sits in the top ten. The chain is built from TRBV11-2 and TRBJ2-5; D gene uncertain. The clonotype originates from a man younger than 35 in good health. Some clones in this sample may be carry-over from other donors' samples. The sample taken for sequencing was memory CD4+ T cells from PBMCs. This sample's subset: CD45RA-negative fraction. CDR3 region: CASSQGRETQYF. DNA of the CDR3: TGTGCCAGCAGCCAAGGCAGAGAGACCCAGTACTTC.